This T cell receptor (beta chain) was captured by sequencing in a study of Ad26.COV2.S vaccination and SARS-CoV-2 variants. Treatment here: roughly 20 received Ad26.COV2.S at low or high dose, single or two shots; 5 received placebo; per-sample allocation not given. Each sample was drawn 63 days after the first injection (of vaccine or placebo). Repertoires were generated with immunoSEQ multiplex PCR, while TCRdb's copy carries only in-frame clones and drops some. This table has fewer than 500,000 clones, 90% appearing once. The CDR3 totals 14 residues. Trimming cost V 3 bases and J 2 bases, with 8 bases left between them. CDR1 and CDR2 (germline): MNHEY, SMNVEV (reference sequence).

This specimen was peripheral blood, taken in a trial of Ad26.COV2.S vaccine versus placebo. The chain uses TRBV27 and TRBJ2-1, with D unclear. This TCR was sampled from a person between 18 and 60 years old who received the Ad26.COV2.S COVID-19 vaccine or a placebo. The CDR3: CASSFSETYNEQFF. The CDR3, as DNA: TGTGCCAGCAGTTTCTCTGAAACCTACAATGAGCAGTTCTTC.